The sequence of this TCR beta chain was determined in a study of OX40 agonist ivuxolimab in advanced cancers. The CDR3 is 15 amino acids. CDR1 is SEHNR and CDR2 is FQNEAQ in the germline V gene (reference sequence). V lost 5 bases and J lost 5; bases outside the gene matches: 6. The protocol was immunoSEQ multiplex PCR, while the TCRdb copy is restricted to in-frame clones and leaves out a portion. The sample consists of 75,000 to 100,000 clones, approximately 86% of them appearing once. Notes on the study in general: Normalized expansion of T-cell clones was also low for some nonresponders.

The count of this clone is one. The target antigen is unknown. V usage is TRBV7-9 and J usage is TRBJ2-2, with 9 bases that match TRBD1. The sample consisted of CD4+ or CD8+ T cells sorted from blood, taken in a trial of the OX40 agonist ivuxolimab. This sequence originates from an adult with an advanced solid tumor such as melanoma, head and neck, liver or kidney cancer. The CDR3 loop reads CASSHDRGWTGELFF. Here the CDR3 DNA reads TGTGCCAGCAGCCACGACAGGGGGTGGACCGGGGAGCTGTTTTTT.